Listed below are T cell receptor beta chains from one sample, sequenced in a study of siplizumab effects on memory and regulatory T cells. Some clones are missing from TCRdb's copy, which holds only in-frame ones; the method was immunoSEQ multiplex PCR. The table records more than 95,000 clones, 93% of them present only once. The sequenced material came from Tregs sorted from blood. These receptors were collected from a human donor in good health. The CDR3 runs from the conserved cysteine through the conserved F or W. Fields, in order: clone size, J gene, D gene, V gene, CDR3 protein, CDR3 DNA. D genes are given only for firm matches. The size field is filled for only some rows; it gives once, few, many or a size class.

abundance: .
j_gene: TRBJ2-3
d_gene: .
v_gene: TRBV5-1
CDR3aa: CASSPGSVRDTQYF
CDR3nt: TGCGCCAGCAGCCCCGGGTCGGTTAGGGATACGCAGTATTTT

abundance: .
j_gene: TRBJ2-7
d_gene: TRBD2
v_gene: TRBV9
CDR3aa: CASSVDVAGGPLGEQYF
CDR3nt: TGTGCCAGCAGCGTAGATGTAGCGGGAGGGCCATTGGGAGAGCAGTACTTC

abundance: once
j_gene: TRBJ2-5
d_gene: TRBD2
v_gene: TRBV2
CDR3aa: CASSEAGRGGLETQYF
CDR3nt: TGTGCCAGCAGTGAAGCAGGGCGGGGGGGCCTGGAGACCCAGTACTTC

abundance: .
j_gene: TRBJ1-2
d_gene: .
v_gene: TRBV5-1
CDR3aa: CASSPGQNYGYTF
CDR3nt: TGCGCCAGCAGCCCGGGTCAGAACTATGGCTACACCTTC

abundance: .
j_gene: TRBJ1-5
d_gene: .
v_gene: TRBV5-6
CDR3aa: CASSLGRSGTQHF
CDR3nt: TGTGCCAGCAGCTTGGGACGATCAGGGACCCAGCATTTT

abundance: .
j_gene: TRBJ2-1
d_gene: .
v_gene: TRBV2
CDR3aa: CASSGTMDGGEQFF
CDR3nt: TGTGCCAGCAGCGGGACAATGGACGGAGGTGAGCAGTTCTTC

abundance: .
j_gene: TRBJ2-5
d_gene: TRBD1
v_gene: TRBV6-1
CDR3aa: CASRRTGARETQYF
CDR3nt: TGTGCCAGCAGGCGGACAGGCGCGAGGGAGACCCAGTACTTC

abundance: .
j_gene: TRBJ1-1
d_gene: TRBD1
v_gene: TRBV6-4
CDR3aa: CASSRGLGTEAFF
CDR3nt: TGTGCCAGCAGCAGGGGGCTGGGCACTGAAGCTTTCTTT

abundance: .
j_gene: TRBJ2-1
d_gene: TRBD1
v_gene: TRBV6-6
CDR3aa: CASSYRGQHNEQFF
CDR3nt: TGTGCCAGCAGTTACAGGGGACAGCACAATGAGCAGTTCTTC

abundance: .
j_gene: TRBJ1-6
d_gene: .
v_gene: TRBV2
CDR3aa: CASSEDSKYSPLHF
CDR3nt: TGTGCCAGCAGTGAGGACAGCAAATATTCACCCCTCCACTTT

abundance: .
j_gene: TRBJ1-1
d_gene: .
v_gene: TRBV6-6
CDR3aa: CASSPDTEAFF
CDR3nt: TGTGCCAGCAGTCCAGACACAGAAGCTTTCTTT

abundance: .
j_gene: TRBJ1-1
d_gene: .
v_gene: TRBV6-1
CDR3aa: CASSEHKTEAFF
CDR3nt: TGTGCCAGCAGTGAACACAAAACTGAAGCTTTCTTT

abundance: .
j_gene: TRBJ2-5
d_gene: TRBD1
v_gene: TRBV2
CDR3aa: CASSEGQGPRETQYF
CDR3nt: TGTGCCAGCAGTGAAGGACAGGGGCCACGAGAGACCCAGTACTTC

abundance: .
j_gene: TRBJ1-1
d_gene: TRBD1
v_gene: TRBV7-9
CDR3aa: CASSKNRGNTEAFF
CDR3nt: TGTGCCAGCAGCAAAAACAGGGGGAACACTGAAGCTTTCTTT

abundance: .
j_gene: TRBJ2-1
d_gene: TRBD2
v_gene: TRBV5-1
CDR3aa: CASSLSPSGTYNEQFF
CDR3nt: TGCGCCAGCAGCTTGTCTCCTAGCGGGACCTACAATGAGCAGTTCTTC

abundance: .
j_gene: TRBJ2-7
d_gene: .
v_gene: TRBV11-3
CDR3aa: CASSPSLRDEQYF
CDR3nt: TGTGCCAGCAGCCCCTCGTTAAGGGACGAGCAGTACTTC

abundance: .
j_gene: TRBJ2-1
d_gene: TRBD2
v_gene: TRBV5-1
CDR3aa: CASSLASGGAGQFF
CDR3nt: TGCGCCAGCAGCTTGGCTAGCGGGGGGGCTGGGCAGTTCTTC

abundance: .
j_gene: TRBJ2-7
d_gene: .
v_gene: TRBV18
CDR3aa: CASRRAGGYEQYF
CDR3nt: TGTGCCAGCCGGCGGGCAGGGGGGTACGAGCAGTACTTC

abundance: .
j_gene: TRBJ1-5
d_gene: .
v_gene: TRBV4-1
CDR3aa: CASSQETGLAQPQHF
CDR3nt: TGCGCCAGCAGCCAAGAAACAGGGCTGGCTCAGCCCCAGCATTTT

abundance: .
j_gene: TRBJ2-1
d_gene: TRBD2
v_gene: TRBV9
CDR3aa: CASSAPKLAGLVYNEQFF
CDR3nt: TGTGCCAGCAGCGCTCCGAAACTAGCGGGACTTGTCTACAATGAGCAGTTCTTC

abundance: .
j_gene: TRBJ2-2
d_gene: .
v_gene: TRBV7-8
CDR3aa: CASKEAMTNTGELFF
CDR3nt: TGTGCCTCGAAGGAAGCCATGACGAACACCGGGGAGCTGTTTTTT

abundance: .
j_gene: TRBJ1-1
d_gene: TRBD1
v_gene: TRBV5-1
CDR3aa: CASSLIGGSTEAFF
CDR3nt: TGCGCCAGCAGCTTGATAGGGGGCTCTACTGAAGCTTTCTTT

abundance: .
j_gene: TRBJ1-5
d_gene: .
v_gene: TRBV28
CDR3aa: CASGRAQPQHF
CDR3nt: TGTGCCAGCGGGAGGGCTCAGCCCCAGCATTTT

abundance: .
j_gene: TRBJ1-1
d_gene: TRBD1
v_gene: TRBV11-2
CDR3aa: CASSPTGGIFVFF
CDR3nt: TGTGCCAGCAGCCCCACAGGGGGTATATTTGTTTTCTTT

abundance: .
j_gene: TRBJ2-1
d_gene: .
v_gene: TRBV6-6
CDR3aa: CASSFGFPYNEQFF
CDR3nt: TGTGCCAGCAGTTTTGGGTTTCCCTACAATGAGCAGTTCTTC

abundance: .
j_gene: TRBJ1-1
d_gene: .
v_gene: TRBV7-9
CDR3aa: CASSPNGGVEAFF
CDR3nt: TGTGCCAGCAGCCCGAACGGGGGGGTTGAAGCTTTCTTT

abundance: .
j_gene: TRBJ2-1
d_gene: TRBD2
v_gene: TRBV7-2
CDR3aa: CASSRREVSEQFF
CDR3nt: TGTGCCAGCAGCAGGCGGGAGGTCAGTGAGCAGTTCTTC

abundance: .
j_gene: TRBJ2-5
d_gene: .
v_gene: TRBV5-1
CDR3aa: CASSLAQETQYF
CDR3nt: TGCGCCAGCAGCTTGGCCCAAGAGACCCAGTACTTC

abundance: once
j_gene: TRBJ2-1
d_gene: .
v_gene: TRBV4-3
CDR3aa: CASSQRPMSYNEQFF
CDR3nt: TGCGCCAGCAGCCAGCGGCCAATGTCCTACAATGAGCAGTTCTTC

abundance: .
j_gene: TRBJ1-2
d_gene: TRBD1
v_gene: TRBV5-6
CDR3aa: CASSPLRGQEYGYTF
CDR3nt: TGTGCCAGCAGCCCTCTCAGGGGACAGGAGTATGGCTACACCTTC

abundance: .
j_gene: TRBJ2-7
d_gene: .
v_gene: TRBV30
CDR3aa: CAWSTQGLSYEQYF
CDR3nt: TGTGCCTGGAGCACTCAGGGACTCTCCTACGAGCAGTACTTC

abundance: .
j_gene: TRBJ2-3
d_gene: TRBD2
v_gene: TRBV4-2
CDR3aa: CASSQSPRLAGVDTQYF
CDR3nt: TGTGCCAGCAGCCAATCACCCCGACTAGCGGGAGTTGATACGCAGTATTTT

abundance: .
j_gene: TRBJ1-1
d_gene: .
v_gene: TRBV7-9
CDR3aa: CASAPEANTEAFF
CDR3nt: TGTGCCAGCGCCCCCGAGGCGAACACTGAAGCTTTCTTT

abundance: .
j_gene: TRBJ2-7
d_gene: TRBD1
v_gene: TRBV11-3
CDR3aa: CASSKGTGTSYEQYF
CDR3nt: TGTGCCAGCAGCAAAGGGACAGGAACCTCCTACGAGCAGTACTTC

abundance: .
j_gene: TRBJ2-1
d_gene: TRBD2
v_gene: TRBV9
CDR3aa: CASSVGLLAFDEQFF
CDR3nt: TGTGCCAGCAGCGTAGGTTTACTAGCGTTTGATGAGCAGTTCTTC

abundance: .
j_gene: TRBJ1-5
d_gene: .
v_gene: TRBV5-1
CDR3aa: CASSLRAGQPQHF
CDR3nt: TGCGCCAGCAGCTTAAGGGCTGGTCAGCCCCAGCATTTT

abundance: .
j_gene: TRBJ2-1
d_gene: .
v_gene: TRBV18
CDR3aa: CASSPPGVTQREQFF
CDR3nt: TGTGCCAGCTCACCTCCGGGAGTTACCCAACGGGAGCAGTTCTTC

abundance: .
j_gene: TRBJ1-1
d_gene: .
v_gene: TRBV6-5
CDR3aa: CASSRRLHRDTEAFF
CDR3nt: TGTGCCAGCAGCCGTCGCCTACACAGGGACACTGAAGCTTTCTTT

abundance: .
j_gene: TRBJ2-5
d_gene: TRBD1
v_gene: TRBV9
CDR3aa: CASSATGLGTQYF
CDR3nt: TGTGCCAGCAGCGCGACAGGGCTGGGGACCCAGTACTTC

abundance: .
j_gene: TRBJ2-6
d_gene: .
v_gene: TRBV19
CDR3aa: CASSIGQGLTGANVLTF
CDR3nt: TGTGCCAGTAGTATTGGGCAGGGTCTGACTGGGGCCAACGTCCTGACTTTC

abundance: .
j_gene: TRBJ2-1
d_gene: .
v_gene: TRBV19
CDR3aa: CASSIAGLYNEQFF
CDR3nt: TGTGCCAGTAGTATAGCCGGGCTATACAATGAGCAGTTCTTC

abundance: .
j_gene: TRBJ1-3
d_gene: .
v_gene: TRBV21-1
CDR3aa: CASSKRTPGSSGNTIYF
CDR3nt: TGTGCCAGCAGCAAAAGAACCCCAGGGTCTTCTGGAAACACCATATATTTT

abundance: .
j_gene: TRBJ1-2
d_gene: .
v_gene: TRBV6-1
CDR3aa: CASSAAVLGYTF
CDR3nt: TGTGCCAGCAGCGCAGCAGTATTAGGCTACACCTTC

abundance: .
j_gene: TRBJ1-2
d_gene: .
v_gene: TRBV6-5
CDR3aa: CASSRTANYGYTF
CDR3nt: TGTGCCAGCAGTCGGACAGCCAACTATGGCTACACCTTC

abundance: .
j_gene: TRBJ2-5
d_gene: .
v_gene: TRBV23-1
CDR3aa: CASSPGGKTQYF
CDR3nt: TGCGCCAGCAGTCCCGGCGGAAAGACCCAGTACTTC

abundance: .
j_gene: TRBJ2-5
d_gene: TRBD2
v_gene: TRBV9
CDR3aa: CASSAHSSGGKETQYF
CDR3nt: TGTGCCAGCAGCGCCCACTCTAGCGGGGGGAAAGAGACCCAGTACTTC

abundance: many
j_gene: TRBJ1-1
d_gene: TRBD1
v_gene: TRBV27
CDR3aa: CASSNTPGQPNTEAFF
CDR3nt: TGTGCCAGCAGCAACACTCCGGGACAGCCGAACACTGAAGCTTTCTTT

abundance: .
j_gene: TRBJ2-3
d_gene: .
v_gene: TRBV11-3
CDR3aa: CASSSGVGNTQYF
CDR3nt: TGTGCCAGCAGCTCGGGGGTGGGCAATACGCAGTATTTT

abundance: .
j_gene: TRBJ2-7
d_gene: TRBD1
v_gene: TRBV7-2
CDR3aa: CASSWTGSSYEQYF
CDR3nt: TGTGCCAGCAGCTGGACAGGGAGCTCCTACGAGCAGTACTTC

abundance: .
j_gene: TRBJ1-3
d_gene: .
v_gene: TRBV7-9
CDR3aa: CASSPGRVAGNTIYF
CDR3nt: TGTGCCAGCAGCCCCGGACGGGTAGCTGGAAACACCATATATTTT

abundance: .
j_gene: TRBJ1-2
d_gene: TRBD1
v_gene: TRBV6-5
CDR3aa: CASRPTGGFGYTF
CDR3nt: TGTGCCAGCAGACCGACAGGGGGGTTTGGCTACACCTTC

abundance: .
j_gene: TRBJ2-3
d_gene: .
v_gene: TRBV4-3
CDR3aa: CASSQERPYTQYF
CDR3nt: TGCGCCAGCAGCCAAGAGCGCCCGTATACGCAGTATTTT

abundance: .
j_gene: TRBJ2-7
d_gene: .
v_gene: TRBV5-1
CDR3aa: CASSPEGSSYEQYF
CDR3nt: TGCGCCAGCAGCCCCGAGGGCAGCTCCTACGAGCAGTACTTC

abundance: .
j_gene: TRBJ2-5
d_gene: TRBD1
v_gene: TRBV2
CDR3aa: CASRRTGEVGETQYF
CDR3nt: TGTGCCAGCAGGAGGACAGGGGAAGTGGGAGAGACCCAGTACTTC

abundance: .
j_gene: TRBJ2-1
d_gene: TRBD2
v_gene: TRBV9
CDR3aa: CASSIPAAGTSGFNEQFF
CDR3nt: TGTGCCAGCAGCATTCCCGCCGCTGGGACTAGCGGGTTTAATGAGCAGTTCTTC